Listed below are T cell receptor beta chains from one sample, sequenced in a study of cytomegalovirus exposure and HLA in healthy donors. Repertoires were generated with immunoSEQ multiplex PCR, while TCRdb's copy carries only in-frame clones and drops some. The data contain tens of thousands of clones, around 92% of them singletons. The sequenced sample was PBMCs. Receptors were obtained from a woman between 18 and 29 years old in good health and CMV-seronegative. Both conserved end residues are part of each CDR3. A D gene is named only where the DNA matches it firmly. For some rows the clone size is stated as once, few or many, or as a class when expanded; others skip it.

D	size	V	J	CDR3
.	.	TRBV27	TRBJ2-3	CASSLGAQDTQYF
TRBD2	.	TRBV7-2	TRBJ2-7	CASSLAGTSGPYEQYF
TRBD1	.	TRBV28	TRBJ2-7	CASSFGDRGREQYF
.	.	TRBV7-6	TRBJ2-1	CASSLYEIRGSNEQFF
.	.	TRBV6-5	TRBJ1-3	CASSTPSAGNTIYF
.	.	TRBV13	TRBJ1-2	CASSLRAGGMEGYTF
TRBD1	.	TRBV18	TRBJ1-4	CASSRPVQGVEKLFF
.	.	TRBV5-4	TRBJ2-3	CASTYKTTADTQYF
TRBD2	.	TRBV7-8	TRBJ2-1	CASSRSGGARDEQFF
.	.	TRBV28	TRBJ2-7	CASSFTGKTYEQYF
TRBD2	.	TRBV2	TRBJ2-1	CASTAGGRQFF
.	once	TRBV27	TRBJ2-1	CASRMIGGNEQFF
.	.	TRBV27	TRBJ1-1	CASSLSFRVTEAFF
.	.	TRBV5-1	TRBJ2-3	CASSLSPGSTDTQYF
.	.	TRBV27	TRBJ1-1	CASSLFRNTEAFF
.	.	TRBV2	TRBJ1-6	CASKGDYASPLHF
.	.	TRBV11-2	TRBJ2-1	CASSLEDDRRSEQFF
TRBD1	.	TRBV11-2	TRBJ1-4	CASSPGQASNEKLFF
TRBD2	.	TRBV4-2	TRBJ2-3	CASSQDPSGIGTDTQYF
.	.	TRBV7-8	TRBJ2-7	CASSLAIEGWLLEQYF
.	.	TRBV15	TRBJ2-7	CATSVGLNKDEQYF
.	.	TRBV5-1	TRBJ2-7	CASSLTYSSYEQYF